One sample yielded the 27 T cell receptor beta chains listed below, sequenced in a study of radiotherapy plus CTLA-4 blockade in lung cancer. The protocol was immunoSEQ multiplex PCR, while the TCRdb copy is restricted to in-frame clones and leaves out a portion. The table has approximately 94,000 clones, around 83% seen once. The sample here was peripheral blood, taken from a patient treated with radiotherapy plus ipilimumab. These receptors were obtained from a human donor with non-small cell lung cancer that progressed on radiotherapy plus ipilimumab.

This chain connects TRBV10-3 to TRBJ1-1; 9 bases agree with TRBD1. The CDR3 is 13 residues long. Per germline, CDR1 ENHRY and CDR2 SYGVKD. J was trimmed by 5 bases and V by 6 bases; bases with no gene match: 4. CDR3 protein: CAISGTGKTEAFF. DNA of the CDR3: TGTGCCATCAGCGGGACAGGGAAAACTGAAGCTTTCTTT.

The chain carries TRBV2 and TRBJ2-6, with 14 bases aligning to TRBD2. The trim removed 4 bases at V and 2 bases at J, leaving 1 base unmatched. Germline values: CDR1 SNHLY, CDR2 FYNNEI. CDR3 size: 17 residues. The CDR3 region has the DNA TGTGCCAGCAGTGGACTAGCGGGAGGGACTGGGGCCAACGTCCTGACTTTC. Residues: CASSGLAGGTGANVLTF.

The rearrangement links TRBV2 to TRBJ1-1, with D uncertain. Trimming took 6 bases from V and 7 from J, leaving 9 bases between them. The germline V gene encodes CDR1 SNHLY and CDR2 FYNNEI. CDR3 length: 11 amino acids. The CDR3 region is CASSPRNEAFF. The DNA for the CDR3 is TGTGCCAGCAGCCCGAGGAATGAAGCTTTCTTT. The variable domain in full, with the rest retrieved from reference TRBV2 and TRBJ1-1, is EPEVTQTPSHQVTQMGQEVILRCVPISNHLYFYWYRQILGQKVEFLVSFYNNEISEKSEIFDDQFSVERPDGSNFTLKIRSTKLEDSAMYFCASSPRNEAFFGQGTRLTVV.

CDR3 DNA: TGTGCCAGTAGTATCGCCGGGAGATATCCCTACGAGCAGTACTTC. Translating gives CASSIAGRYPYEQYF. The chain has TRBV19 and TRBJ2-7, with D perhaps matching TRBD2 (6 bases). This CDR3 has 15 amino acids. Germline CDR1 and CDR2: LNHDA and SQIVND (reference sequence). V lost 3 bases and J 2 bases, leaving 14 bases between the germline ends.

The chain carries TRBV19 and TRBJ1-1, with a weak D call TRBD1 (5 bases). Trimming pared 6 bases from V and 3 bases from J, leaving 14 bases between. This CDR3 has 14 amino acids. CDR1 and CDR2 from the germline V gene are LNHDA and SQIVND (reference sequence). CDR3 in DNA: TGTGCCAGTAGGTCGGGGGGGGGTGACACTGAAGCTTTCTTT. This encodes CASRSGGGDTEAFF.

J is TRBJ2-7 and V is TRBV28; D unclear. The V end lost 5 bases, the J end lost 8 bases, and 13 bases lay between the germline ends. The CDR3 contains 12 residues. The V gene's germline CDR1 is MDHEN and CDR2 SYDVKM. The CDR3 loop is CASSPESHKQYF. The DNA for the CDR3 is TGTGCCAGCAGTCCCGAATCCCACAAGCAGTACTTC.

This CDR3 reads CASSYHANTGELFF. CDR3 in DNA: TGTGCCAGCAGTTACCACGCGAACACCGGGGAGCTGTTTTTT. The chain recombines TRBV6-5 with TRBJ2-2, with D unresolved. Per the germline V gene, CDR1 is MNHEY and CDR2 is SVGAGI. This CDR3 is 14 amino acids long. Between the trimmed V and J ends, which lost 2 bases and 0 bases, there was a span of 4 bases.

The chain employs TRBV7-8 and TRBJ1-1, with 8 positions matching TRBD1. Trimming at V came to 5 bases and at J to 5 bases, leaving 7 bases not matched to a gene. The CDR3 is made up of 14 amino acids. Germline CDR1 and CDR2: SGHVS and FQNEAQ. CDR3 residues: CASSGDRKNTEAFF. CDR3 sequence (DNA): TGTGCCAGCAGCGGGGACAGGAAGAATACTGAAGCTTTCTTT. The variable domain in full, completed from reference TRBV7-8 and TRBJ1-1, reads GAGVSQSPRYKVAKRGQDVALRCDPISGHVSLFWYQQALGQGPEFLTYFQNEAQLDKSGLPSDRFFAERPEGSVSTLKIQRTQQEDSAVYLCASSGDRKNTEAFFGQGTRLTVV.

This chain joins TRBV2 and TRBJ2-1, with 9 positions matching TRBD1. The CDR3 runs 15 residues. Germline assignment: CDR1 SNHLY and CDR2 FYNNEI. The trim removed 6 bases at V and 1 base at J, leaving 4 bases unmatched. The CDR3 coding sequence is TGTGCCAGCAGCGAGGACAGGGGTTCCTACAATGAGCAGTTCTTC. Translation gives CASSEDRGSYNEQFF.

The chain has TRBV15 and TRBJ2-3; unclear D gene. Germline lookup yields CDR1 LNHNV and CDR2 YYDKDF (reference sequence). V shed 0 bases and J shed 0 bases, with 10 bases lying between them. CDR3 length equals 16 residues. In DNA, the CDR3 is TGTGCCACCAGCAGAGATCGAGGCCTAAGCACAGATACGCAGTATTTT. This codes for CATSRDRGLSTDTQYF.

This clone was counted between two and nine times. The V and J genes are TRBV5-6 and TRBJ2-5; D remains unclear. V gave up 0 bases and J gave up 4 bases, with 7 bases separating them. This CDR3 is built from 13 residues. CDR1 SGHDT and CDR2 YYEEEE come from the germline V gene. The CDR3 nucleotides read TGTGCCAGCAGCTTGGCCCCAGTAGAGACCCAGTACTTC. This gives the protein CASSLAPVETQYF.

The chain is built from TRBV30 and TRBJ1-1, with D perhaps matching TRBD1 (5 bases). The CDR3 covers 13 residues. Trimming shortened V by 4 bases and J by 1 base, and 10 bases separated the two germline ends. The V gene's germline CDR1 is GTSNPN and CDR2 SVGIG (reference sequence). The CDR3 DNA reads as TGTGCCTGGACGGCTAGGGGGAACACTGAAGCTTTCTTT. Translating gives CAWTARGNTEAFF.

This clone was detected a few times. The chain recombines TRBV6-1 with TRBJ1-5; D is unresolved. CDR3 length equals 14 residues. CDR1 MNHNS and CDR2 SASEGT come from the germline V gene. With 0 bases removed from V and 7 bases from J, the gap between germline ends came to 10 bases. CDR3 protein: CASSEAKVLQPQHF. DNA for the CDR3: TGTGCCAGCAGTGAAGCAAAGGTTTTGCAGCCCCAGCATTTT.

The V call is TRBV11-2, the J call TRBJ1-2, with D uncertain. V lost 1 base to trimming and J lost 3 bases, with 9 bases between them. Germline values: CDR1 SGHAT, CDR2 FQNNGV. The CDR3 is 14 residues long. Here the CDR3 DNA reads TGTGCCAGCAGCTTAGGCCTTATAGACTATGGCTACACCTTC. Protein product: CASSLGLIDYGYTF.

This chain uses TRBV7-2 with TRBJ2-5; D is unresolved. V dropped 5 bases and J dropped 5 bases, with 15 bases sitting between them. Germline loops: CDR1 SGHTA, CDR2 FQGNSA. The CDR3 is 14 residues long. Here the CDR3 reads CASSRRSTPETQYF. The CDR3 DNA reads as TGTGCCAGCAGCCGACGGTCCACTCCGGAGACCCAGTACTTC.

The rearrangement uses TRBV30 and TRBJ2-1; a weak D match, TRBD2 (6 bases). The ends were cut back, 4 bases at V and 5 bases at J, with 12 bases in the middle. The CDR3 totals 13 residues. Per the germline V gene, CDR1 is GTSNPN and CDR2 is SVGIG (reference sequence). The CDR3 DNA sequence: TGTGCCTGGACGGGAGTAGCGAACAATGAGCAGTTCTTC. It codes for CAWTGVANNEQFF.

The V and J genes are TRBV6-6 and TRBJ1-1, with 8 nucleotides matching TRBD1. Germline CDR1 MNHNY, CDR2 SVGAGI (reference sequence). After removal of 5 bases from V and 0 bases from J, the junction contained 2 bases not matched to a gene. This CDR3 has 14 amino acids. Here the CDR3 reads CASSVDRVNTEAFF. DNA of the CDR3: TGTGCCAGCAGTGTGGACAGGGTGAACACTGAAGCTTTCTTT.

The chain joins TRBV25-1 to TRBJ2-5, with D tentatively TRBD1 (5 bases). The CDR3 runs 13 residues. Germline-derived CDR1 and CDR2 are MGHDK and SYGVNS. With 8 bases removed from V and 0 bases from J, the gap between germline ends came to 10 bases. The CDR3 reads CASEDSYQETQYF. Written as DNA, the CDR3 is TGTGCCAGCGAAGACAGCTACCAAGAGACCCAGTACTTC.

The chain joins TRBV9 to TRBJ1-3, with a possible D match to TRBD1 (6 bases). V was clipped by 0 bases and J by 0 bases, with 7 bases between them. Germline V gene data show CDR1 as SGDLS and CDR2 as YYNGEE. The CDR3 runs to 15 residues. CDR3 sequence reads: CASSVGTVSGNTIYF. For the CDR3, the DNA is TGTGCCAGCAGCGTAGGGACAGTCTCTGGAAACACCATATATTTT.

This clone has a handful of counts. The V call is TRBV7-9, the J call TRBJ2-2; unclear D gene. With 5 bases removed from V and 5 bases from J, the gap between germline ends came to 9 bases. The CDR3 totals 13 residues. Looked up from germline, CDR1 is SEHNR and CDR2 is FQNEAQ (reference sequence). In DNA, the CDR3 is TGTGCCAGCAGCCCGATATCGACCGGGGAGCTGTTTTTT. Amino acids: CASSPISTGELFF.

This clone was recorded a few times. This rearrangement joins TRBV4-1 to TRBJ2-1; D possibly matches TRBD1 or TRBD2 (7 bases each). Germline CDR1 MGHRA, CDR2 YSYEKL. Deletions cut 0 bases from V and 9 bases from J, with 21 bases between. CDR3 length: 17 amino acids. In DNA form, the CDR3 reads TGCGCCAGCAGCCAAGAGGAGGGGAGGGGGCAGGGGAGTGAGCAGTTCTTC. Protein product: CASSQEEGRGQGSEQFF.

The gene calls are TRBV10-1 and TRBJ2-3; D is undetermined. The V and J ends lost 0 bases and 0 bases respectively, with 7 bases between them. CDR3 size: 15 residues. Germline V gives CDR1 WNHNN, CDR2 SYGVQD (reference sequence). The DNA for the CDR3 is TGCGCCAGCAGTGAGTCTAGTGCCAGCACAGATACGCAGTATTTT. Translated, it gives CASSESSASTDTQYF.

About this clone: In the same sample, other DNA sequences code for this CDR3. V and J are TRBV28 and TRBJ2-1; no clear D. This CDR3 has 12 residues. CDR1 is MDHEN and CDR2 is SYDVKM in the germline V gene. Trimming stripped 5 bases from V and 3 bases from J, with 5 bases between. In nucleotides, the CDR3 is TGTGCCAGCAGTCCCTACTACAATGAGCAGTTCTTC. Translation gives CASSPYYNEQFF.

This chain links TRBV30 with TRBJ1-5; TRBD1 is a possible D gene (6 bases). This CDR3 has 14 amino acids. Germline V gene sequence: CDR1 GTSNPN, CDR2 SVGIG (reference sequence). Trimming shortened V by 0 bases and J by 1 base, and 7 bases separated the two germline ends. The CDR3 nucleotides are TGTGCCTGGAGTGTGGGACAAAGCAATCAGCCCCAGCATTTT. Its translation: CAWSVGQSNQPQHF.

The genes are TRBV18 and TRBJ2-2; a weak D match, TRBD1 (7 bases). The CDR3 extends over 17 amino acids. Germline V lookup: CDR1 KGHSH, CDR2 LQKENI. The V end was cut by 3 bases, the J end by 1 base, with 15 bases between. The CDR3 DNA sequence: TGTGCCAGCTCACCGGAGGGACAGACCCAGAACACCGGGGAGCTGTTTTTT. Translated: CASSPEGQTQNTGELFF.

The rearrangement links TRBV18 to TRBJ2-2; perhaps TRBD2 as D (5 bases). The V end was cut by 2 bases, the J end by 3 bases, with 10 bases between. Germline assignment: CDR1 KGHSH and CDR2 LQKENI. The CDR3 is made up of 15 amino acids. The chain's CDR3 is CASSPEGWDTGELFF. CDR3 bases: TGTGCCAGCTCACCAGAGGGTTGGGACACCGGGGAGCTGTTTTTT.

The chain employs TRBV6-5 and TRBJ2-3, with no clear D. Germline V gives CDR1 MNHEY, CDR2 SVGAGI. The CDR3 is 13 residues long. Deletions cut 0 bases from V and 6 bases from J, with 7 bases between. CDR3 in amino acids: CASSYSISDTQYF. The CDR3 DNA sequence: TGTGCCAGCAGTTACTCGATAAGTGATACGCAGTATTTT.